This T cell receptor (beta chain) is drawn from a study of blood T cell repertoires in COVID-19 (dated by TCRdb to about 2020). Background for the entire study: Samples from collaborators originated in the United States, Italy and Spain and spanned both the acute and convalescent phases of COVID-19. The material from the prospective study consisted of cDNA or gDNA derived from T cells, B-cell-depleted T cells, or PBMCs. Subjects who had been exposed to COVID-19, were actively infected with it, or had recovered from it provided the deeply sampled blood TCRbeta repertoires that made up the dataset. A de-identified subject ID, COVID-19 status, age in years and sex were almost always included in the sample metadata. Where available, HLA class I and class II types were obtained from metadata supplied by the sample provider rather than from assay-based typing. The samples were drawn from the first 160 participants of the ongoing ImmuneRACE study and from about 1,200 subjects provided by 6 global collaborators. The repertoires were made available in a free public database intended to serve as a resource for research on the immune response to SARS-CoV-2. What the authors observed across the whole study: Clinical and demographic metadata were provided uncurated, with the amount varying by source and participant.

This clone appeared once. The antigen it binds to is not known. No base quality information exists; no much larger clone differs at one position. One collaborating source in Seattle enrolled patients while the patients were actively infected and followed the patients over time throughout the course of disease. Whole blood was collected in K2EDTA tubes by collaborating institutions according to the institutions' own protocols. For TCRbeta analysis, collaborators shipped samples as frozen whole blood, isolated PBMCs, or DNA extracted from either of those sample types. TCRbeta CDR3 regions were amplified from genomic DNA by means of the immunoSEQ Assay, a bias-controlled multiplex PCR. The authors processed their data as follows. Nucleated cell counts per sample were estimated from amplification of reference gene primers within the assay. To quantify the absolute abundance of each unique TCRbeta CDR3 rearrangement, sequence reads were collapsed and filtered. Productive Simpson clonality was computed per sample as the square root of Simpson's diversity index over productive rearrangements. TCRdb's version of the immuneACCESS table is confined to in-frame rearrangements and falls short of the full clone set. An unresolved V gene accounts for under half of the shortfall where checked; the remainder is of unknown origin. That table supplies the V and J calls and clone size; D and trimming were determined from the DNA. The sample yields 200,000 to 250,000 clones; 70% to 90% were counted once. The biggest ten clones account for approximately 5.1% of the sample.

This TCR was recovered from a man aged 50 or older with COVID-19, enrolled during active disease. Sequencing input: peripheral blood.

Here is the DNA: TGTGCCAGCAGTCGGACTTATAGCAATCAGCCCCAGCATTTT. Translated, this is CASSRTYSNQPQHF. The sequence joins TRBV6-5 to TRBJ1-5, with an unclear D gene assignment. The cysteine opens and the phenylalanine closes a CDR3 of 14 amino acids. Only the CDR3 DNA stays, 42 bases, in frame from base 1. V is shortened by 5 bases, J by 0 bases, and the region joining them spans 8 bases. The germline V gene supplies CDR1 MNHEY and CDR2 SVGAGI.